Here is one TCR beta chain with its context. These data originate in a study of blood T cell repertoires in COVID-19. Across the whole study: The origin of the acute and convalescent COVID-19 samples was the United States, Italy and Spain.

Authors' data handling: Researchers report that nucleated cell counts were estimated from reference gene primer amplification. This table comes from immunoSEQ multiplex PCR, and its TCRdb copy is limited to in-frame clones, with some not included. The V and J calls and the clone size are those of that table, but D and trimming were determined from the DNA. Of 200,000 or so clones in the sample, about 82% are singletons; the top ten hold around 0.93%. Germline V gene data show CDR1 as SGHNT and CDR2 as YYREEE (reference sequence). The V and J ends lost 3 bases and 4 bases, in that order; junction bases with no gene match: 6. The CDR3 contains 14 residues.

The source material was peripheral blood. The receptor's source is a man aged 55 to 70 with COVID-19, enrolled during active disease. The chain has TRBV5-4 and TRBJ2-5; 7 bases line up with TRBD1. The CDR3 nucleotides read TGTGCCAGCAGCTGGGCCCGGGACAGAGAGACCCAGTACTTC. Encoded protein: CASSWARDRETQYF.